Sequencing of this TCR beta chain was carried out in a study of blood T cell repertoires in COVID-19. Study-wide context: COVID-19 samples from acute and convalescent phases originated in the United States, Italy and Spain. PBMCs, B-cell-depleted T cells, or T cells were the source of the cDNA or gDNA that made up the material.

Germline lookup yields CDR1 SGHRS and CDR2 YFSETQ. CDR3 length: 13 amino acids. V lost 2 bases and J lost 7, with 9 bases in between. In the authors' workflow: Quantification of nucleated cells was approximated via reference gene primer amplification. TCRdb's table, derived via immunoSEQ multiplex PCR, lists solely in-frame clones and lacks some. From that table come the V and J calls and clone size; the DNA was used to work out D and trimming. In the table there are some 670,000 clones, 85% to 90% of which are singletons. The source of this sequence is a woman between 18 and 29 years old with acute or convalescent COVID-19. Sequenced input: peripheral blood. J is TRBJ2-2 and V is TRBV5-1, with D maybe TRBD1 (6 bases). The CDR3 sequence is CASSLQGGGELFF. CDR3 sequence (DNA): TGCGCCAGCAGCTTACAGGGCGGCGGGGAGCTGTTTTTT.